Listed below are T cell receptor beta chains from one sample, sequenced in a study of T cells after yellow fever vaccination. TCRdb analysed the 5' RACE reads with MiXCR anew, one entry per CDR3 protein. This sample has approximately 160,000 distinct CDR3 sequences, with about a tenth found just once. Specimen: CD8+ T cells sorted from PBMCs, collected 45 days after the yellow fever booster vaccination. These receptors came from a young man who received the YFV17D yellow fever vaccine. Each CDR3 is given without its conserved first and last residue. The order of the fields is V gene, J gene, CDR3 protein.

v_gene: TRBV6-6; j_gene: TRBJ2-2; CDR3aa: ASSQQGFRATGELF
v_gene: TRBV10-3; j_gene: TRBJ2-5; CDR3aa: AISEPGTKYQETQY
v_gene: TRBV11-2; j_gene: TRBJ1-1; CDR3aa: ASSPGLGFTEAF
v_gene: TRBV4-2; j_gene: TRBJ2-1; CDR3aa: ASSLSSLGDEQF
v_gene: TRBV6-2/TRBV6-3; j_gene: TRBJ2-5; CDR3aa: ATGLASWETQY
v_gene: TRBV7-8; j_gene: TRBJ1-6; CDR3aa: ASSSIGNSYNSPLH
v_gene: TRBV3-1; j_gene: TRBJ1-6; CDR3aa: ASSQGFRDGDSPLH
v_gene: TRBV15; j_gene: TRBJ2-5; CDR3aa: ATSRGGGGPLETQY
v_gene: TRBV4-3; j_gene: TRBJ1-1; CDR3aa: ASSPRSMNTEAF
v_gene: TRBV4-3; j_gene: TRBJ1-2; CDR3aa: ASSPDGASLWGYT
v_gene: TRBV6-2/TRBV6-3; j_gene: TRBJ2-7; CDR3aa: ASSNLRTDSYEQY
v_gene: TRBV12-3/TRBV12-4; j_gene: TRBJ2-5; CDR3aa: ASSFPGETQY
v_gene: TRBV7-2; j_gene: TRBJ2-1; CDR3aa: ASSLATLAGNEQF
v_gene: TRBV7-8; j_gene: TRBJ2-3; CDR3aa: ASSLGIASTDTQY
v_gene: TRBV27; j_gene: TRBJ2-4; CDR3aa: ASSLVSGRGDIQY
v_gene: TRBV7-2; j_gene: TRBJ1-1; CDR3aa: ASSLREAEAF
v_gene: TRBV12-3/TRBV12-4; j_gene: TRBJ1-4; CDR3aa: ASTSSGGMSANEKLF
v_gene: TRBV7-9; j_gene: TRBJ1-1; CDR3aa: ASSLPKVFNTEAF
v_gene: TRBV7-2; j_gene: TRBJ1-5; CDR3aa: ASSLGVRQPQH
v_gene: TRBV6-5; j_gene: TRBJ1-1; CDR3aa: ASQTGMNTEAF
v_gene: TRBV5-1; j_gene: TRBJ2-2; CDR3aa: ASRGQQDTGELF
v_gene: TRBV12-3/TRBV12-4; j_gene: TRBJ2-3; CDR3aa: ASSPGTGVITDTQY
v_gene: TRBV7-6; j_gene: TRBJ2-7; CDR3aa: ASSSGAMTGAYEQY
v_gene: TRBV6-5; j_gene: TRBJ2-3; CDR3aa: ASSDRSDTQY
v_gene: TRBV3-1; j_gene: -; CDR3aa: ASSQFAGGGYEQY
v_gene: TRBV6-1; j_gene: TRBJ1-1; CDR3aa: ASSTGRGMTEAF
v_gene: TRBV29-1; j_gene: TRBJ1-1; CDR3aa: SVLTLNTEAF
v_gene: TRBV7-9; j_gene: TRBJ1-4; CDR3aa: ASSPAGTGDEKLF
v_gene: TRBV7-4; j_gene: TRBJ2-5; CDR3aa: ASSSVPERGGQGEETQY
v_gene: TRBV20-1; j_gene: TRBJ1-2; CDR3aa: SARVPTINGYT
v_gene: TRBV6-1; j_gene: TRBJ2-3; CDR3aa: ASSEFMTDTQY
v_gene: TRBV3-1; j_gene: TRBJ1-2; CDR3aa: ASSQAVIQEPANYGYT
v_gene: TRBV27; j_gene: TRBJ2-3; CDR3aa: ASMATDTQY
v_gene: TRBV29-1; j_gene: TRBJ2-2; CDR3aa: SVEDVGHQNTGELF
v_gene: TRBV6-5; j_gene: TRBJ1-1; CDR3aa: ASRTGEENTEAF
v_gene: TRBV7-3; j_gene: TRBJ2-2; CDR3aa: ASSSTGGSVPGELF
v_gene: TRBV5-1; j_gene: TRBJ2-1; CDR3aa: ASSLPRGSYNEQF
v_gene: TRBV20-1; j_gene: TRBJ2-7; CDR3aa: SAGPGTGTYEQY
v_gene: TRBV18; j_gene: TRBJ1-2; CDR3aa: ASAGTEDPYGYT
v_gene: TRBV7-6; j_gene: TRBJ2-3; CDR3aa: ASSLEGDRGSDTQY
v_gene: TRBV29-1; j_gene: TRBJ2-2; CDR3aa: SVVSGYTGELF
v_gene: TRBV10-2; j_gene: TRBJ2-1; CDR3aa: ASSRTGGDNEQF
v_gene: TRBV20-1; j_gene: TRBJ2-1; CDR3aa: SARDPGLADNEQF
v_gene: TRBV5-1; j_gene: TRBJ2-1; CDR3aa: ASSSSWGYNEQF
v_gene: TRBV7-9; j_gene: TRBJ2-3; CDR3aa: ASSQPSGHYRSDTQY
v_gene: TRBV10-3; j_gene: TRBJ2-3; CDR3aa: AISGTRSTDTQY